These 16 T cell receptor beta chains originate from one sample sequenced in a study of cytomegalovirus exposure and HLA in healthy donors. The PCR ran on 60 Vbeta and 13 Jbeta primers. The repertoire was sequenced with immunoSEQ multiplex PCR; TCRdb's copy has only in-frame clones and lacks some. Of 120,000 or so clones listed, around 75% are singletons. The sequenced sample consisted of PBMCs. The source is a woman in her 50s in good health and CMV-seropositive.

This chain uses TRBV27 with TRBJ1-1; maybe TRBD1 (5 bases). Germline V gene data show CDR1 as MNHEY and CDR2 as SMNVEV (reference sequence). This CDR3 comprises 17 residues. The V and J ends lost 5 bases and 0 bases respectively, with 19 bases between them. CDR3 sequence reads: CASSNKTAGRMNTEAFF. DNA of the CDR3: TGTGCCAGCAGTAACAAGACAGCAGGTAGGATGAACACTGAAGCTTTCTTT.

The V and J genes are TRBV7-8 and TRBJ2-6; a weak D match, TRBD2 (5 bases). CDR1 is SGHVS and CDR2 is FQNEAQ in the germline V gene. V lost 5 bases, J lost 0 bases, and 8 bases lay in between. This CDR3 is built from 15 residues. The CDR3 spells CASSRLLSGANVLTF. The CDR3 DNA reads TGTGCCAGCAGCCGACTACTCTCTGGGGCCAACGTCCTGACTTTC.

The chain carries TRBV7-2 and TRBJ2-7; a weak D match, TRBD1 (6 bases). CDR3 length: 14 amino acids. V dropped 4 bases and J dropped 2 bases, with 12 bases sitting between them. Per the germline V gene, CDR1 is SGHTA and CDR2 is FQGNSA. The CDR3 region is CASSSSRTAYEQYF. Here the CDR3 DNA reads TGTGCCAGCAGCTCCTCTCGGACAGCCTACGAGCAGTACTTC.

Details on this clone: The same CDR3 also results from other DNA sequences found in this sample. The CDR3 here is CASSQQETQYF. The CDR3 DNA reads TGTGCCAGCAGCCAACAAGAGACCCAGTACTTC. The gene calls are TRBV11-2 and TRBJ2-5; D call uncertain. CDR3 size: 11 residues. Germline loops: CDR1 SGHAT, CDR2 FQNNGV. Trimming left V 5 bases short and J 2 bases short, with 3 bases between.

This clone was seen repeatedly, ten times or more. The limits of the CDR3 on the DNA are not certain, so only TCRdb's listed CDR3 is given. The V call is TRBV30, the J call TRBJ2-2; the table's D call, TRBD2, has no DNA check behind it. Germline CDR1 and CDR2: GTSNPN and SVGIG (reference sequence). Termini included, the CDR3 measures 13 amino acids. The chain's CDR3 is CAWSVLTFGELFF.

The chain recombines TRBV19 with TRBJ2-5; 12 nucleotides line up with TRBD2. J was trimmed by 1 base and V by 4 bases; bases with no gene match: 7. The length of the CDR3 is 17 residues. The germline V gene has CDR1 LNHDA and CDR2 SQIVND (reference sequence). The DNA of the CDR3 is TGTGCCAGTAGTAGCGGACTAGCGGGGAGGTTCCAAGAGACCCAGTACTTC. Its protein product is CASSSGLAGRFQETQYF.

CDR3 in amino acids: CASSSEGASREQFF. CDR3 sequence (DNA): TGTGCCAGCAGCTCTGAGGGGGCTAGCAGGGAGCAGTTCTTC. This chain uses TRBV7-2 with TRBJ2-1; 7 nucleotides agree with TRBD1. Germline V CDR1 and CDR2: SGHTA, FQGNSA. The V segment lost 4 bases and the J segment 10 bases; nucleotides outside the gene matches: 10. The CDR3 spans 14 residues. The full variable domain, in which reference TRBV7-2 and TRBJ2-1 provide the parts outside the CDR3, is GAGVSQSPSNKVTEKGKDVELRCDPISGHTALYWYRQSLGQGLEFLIYFQGNSAPDKSGLPSDRFSAERTGGSVSTLTIQRTQQEDSAVYLCASSSEGASREQFFGPGTRLTVL.

The DNA of the CDR3 is TGCGCCAGCAGCTTGGCCAGTACAACTAATGAAAAACTGTTTTTT. Its protein is CASSLASTTNEKLFF. V gene TRBV5-1 combines with J gene TRBJ1-4; D uncertain. Germline V CDR1 and CDR2: SGHRS, YFSETQ. Trimming cost V 0 bases and J 0 bases, with 6 bases left between them. The CDR3 loop spans 15 amino acids.

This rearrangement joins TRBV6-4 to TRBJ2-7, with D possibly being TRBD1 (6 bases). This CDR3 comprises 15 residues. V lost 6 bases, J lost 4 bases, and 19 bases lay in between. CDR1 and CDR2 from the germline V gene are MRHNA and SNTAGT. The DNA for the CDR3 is TGTGCCAGCAGCCAAGGACAGATGAGTTTATACGAGCAGTACTTC. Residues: CASSQGQMSLYEQYF.

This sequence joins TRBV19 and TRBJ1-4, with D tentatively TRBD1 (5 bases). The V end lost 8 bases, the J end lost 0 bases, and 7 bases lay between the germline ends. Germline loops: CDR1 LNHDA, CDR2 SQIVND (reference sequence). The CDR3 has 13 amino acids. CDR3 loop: CASRTTTNEKLFF. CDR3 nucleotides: TGTGCCAGTCGGACAACAACTAATGAAAAACTGTTTTTT.

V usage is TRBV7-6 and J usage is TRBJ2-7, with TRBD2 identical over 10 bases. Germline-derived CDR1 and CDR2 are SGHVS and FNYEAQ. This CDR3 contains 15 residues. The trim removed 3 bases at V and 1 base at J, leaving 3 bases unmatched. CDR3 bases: TGTGCCAGCAGCTTGGGGACTAGCGTTTCCTACGAGCAGTACTTC. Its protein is CASSLGTSVSYEQYF.

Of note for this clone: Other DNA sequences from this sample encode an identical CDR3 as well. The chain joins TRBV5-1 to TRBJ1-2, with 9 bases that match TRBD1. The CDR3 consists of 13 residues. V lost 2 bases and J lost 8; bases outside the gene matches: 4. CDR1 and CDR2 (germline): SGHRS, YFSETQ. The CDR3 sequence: CASSLGTGGGYTF. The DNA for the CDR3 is TGCGCCAGCAGCTTAGGTACAGGGGGCGGCTACACCTTC.

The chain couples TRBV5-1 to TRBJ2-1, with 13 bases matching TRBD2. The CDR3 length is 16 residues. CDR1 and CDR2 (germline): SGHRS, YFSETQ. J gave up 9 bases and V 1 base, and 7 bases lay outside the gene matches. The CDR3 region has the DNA TGCGCCAGCAGCTTGCCCGGACTAGCGGGAGCCCTTGAGCAGTTCTTC. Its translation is CASSLPGLAGALEQFF.

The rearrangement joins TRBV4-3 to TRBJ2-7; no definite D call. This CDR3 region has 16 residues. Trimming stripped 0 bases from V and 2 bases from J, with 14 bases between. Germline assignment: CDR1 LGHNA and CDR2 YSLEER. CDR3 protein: CASSQDGVARTYEQYF. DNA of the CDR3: TGCGCCAGCAGCCAAGATGGAGTAGCTAGGACCTACGAGCAGTACTTC.

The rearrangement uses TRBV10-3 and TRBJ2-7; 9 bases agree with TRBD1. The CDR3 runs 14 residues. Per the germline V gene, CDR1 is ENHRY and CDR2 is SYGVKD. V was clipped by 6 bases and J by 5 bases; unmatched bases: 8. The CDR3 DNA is TGTGCCATCAGCTCCGGGACAGGGTTCAACGAGCAGTACTTC. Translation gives CAISSGTGFNEQYF.

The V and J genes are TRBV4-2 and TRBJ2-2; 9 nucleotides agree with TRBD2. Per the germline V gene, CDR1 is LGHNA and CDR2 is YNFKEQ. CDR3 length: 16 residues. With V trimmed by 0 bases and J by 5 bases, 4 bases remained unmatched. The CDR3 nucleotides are TGTGCCAGCAGCCAAGAAGCGGGGGGATCGACCGGGGAGCTGTTTTTT. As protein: CASSQEAGGSTGELFF.